The present TCR beta chain was sequenced within a study of blood T cell repertoires in COVID-19. Measured with immunoSEQ multiplex PCR; TCRdb has only the in-frame clones, and not every one. Among 65,000 to 90,000 clones listed, around 88% were seen once. Looked up from germline, CDR1 is SGHTA and CDR2 is FQGNSA. This CDR3 region has 15 residues. Trimming stripped 5 bases from V and 1 base from J, with 15 bases between. The clonotype comes from a man over 45 with active COVID-19. This chain connects TRBV7-2 to TRBJ2-7, with D maybe TRBD1 (6 bases). The sequenced material came from peripheral blood. CDR3: CASSRTGMNSYEQYF. CDR3 in DNA: TGTGCCAGCAGCCGTACAGGGATGAATTCCTACGAGCAGTACTTC.